The 16 T cell receptor beta chains in this list originate from one sample, sequenced in a study of blood T cell repertoires in COVID-19. Generated by immunoSEQ multiplex PCR, the TCRdb table keeps only in-frame clones and is missing some. The sample carries tens of thousands of clones, 82% recorded once. Source material: peripheral blood. The receptors were sampled from a man of 80 years or more with COVID-19, enrolled during active disease.

DNA of the CDR3: TGCGCCAGCAGCTTGGACAGGGGTATTGAGCAGTTCTTC. Translating it yields CASSLDRGIEQFF. V usage is TRBV5-1 and J usage is TRBJ2-1; 7 positions match TRBD1. CDR1 and CDR2 from the germline V gene are SGHRS and YFSETQ. CDR3 length: 13 amino acids. Unmatched junction bases numbered 3, after V lost 0 bases and J lost 9 bases. The full variable domain, rest sourced from reference TRBV5-1 and TRBJ2-1, is KAGVTQTPRYLIKTRGQQVTLSCSPISGHRSVSWYQQTPGQGLQFLFEYFSETQRNKGNFPGRFSGRQFSNSRSEMNVSTLELGDSALYLCASSLDRGIEQFFGPGTRLTVL.

The chain combines TRBV7-2 with TRBJ1-2, with D possibly being TRBD1 (5 bases). Germline V gene sequence: CDR1 SGHTA, CDR2 FQGNSA. The CDR3 sequence is 15 residues long. V was clipped by 5 bases and J by 4 bases, with 17 bases between them. The CDR3 nucleotides read TGTGCCAGCAGCCCTAACCGGCAGGGCCCCTATGGCTACACCTTC. Protein: CASSPNRQGPYGYTF.

This clone was detected only a few times. The genes are TRBV10-1 and TRBJ1-4, with D possibly matching TRBD1 (6 bases). Deletions cut 7 bases from V and 0 bases from J, with 15 bases between. Germline V lookup: CDR1 WNHNN, CDR2 SYGVQD (reference sequence). This CDR3 comprises 16 residues. In DNA, the CDR3 is TGCGCCAGCAACGCGAGACAGGCCTCAACTAATGAAAAACTGTTTTTT. Amino acids: CASNARQASTNEKLFF.

Turning to this clone: Other DNA sequences within the sample encode an identical CDR3. This chain uses TRBV28 with TRBJ1-1; 9 nucleotides match TRBD1. The CDR3 covers 16 residues. Germline V gives CDR1 MDHEN, CDR2 SYDVKM. V dropped 8 bases and J dropped 3; count of bases not matched to a gene: 13. CDR3 in amino acids: CASRLGTGPGDTEAFF. The CDR3 DNA is TGTGCCAGCCGTCTCGGGACAGGGCCAGGAGACACTGAAGCTTTCTTT.

This chain uses TRBV19 with TRBJ2-1, with a possible D match to TRBD2 (8 bases). V was trimmed by 8 bases and J by 4 bases, leaving 18 bases between them. This CDR3 has 15 amino acids. Germline lookup yields CDR1 LNHDA and CDR2 SQIVND (reference sequence). As DNA, the CDR3 is TGTGCCAGTCTCCCCGGGAGGGGGCGTTACAATGAGCAGTTCTTC. Translating it yields CASLPGRGRYNEQFF.

This clone was recorded a few times. The rearrangement links TRBV7-9 to TRBJ1-1; D possibly corresponds to TRBD1 (6 bases). The CDR3 covers 16 residues. Trimming left V 6 bases short and J 0 bases short, with 17 bases between. The germline V gene has CDR1 SEHNR and CDR2 FQNEAQ (reference sequence). In DNA form, the CDR3 reads TGTGCCAGCAGTCGCAGCGGACAGATCATGAACACTGAAGCTTTCTTT. Its protein is CASSRSGQIMNTEAFF.

This rearrangement joins TRBV21-1 to TRBJ2-7; the table's D call, TRBD1, was not checked against the DNA. TRBV21-1 is assigned pseudogene status. The CDR3 has 16 residues. The DNA of the CDR3 is TGTGCCAGCAGCAAGGGAGCGACAGGTGCCCTAGGGGAGCAGTACGTC. Translation gives CASSKGATGALGEQYV.

This chain uses TRBV19 with TRBJ1-1, with D possibly matching TRBD1 (6 bases). V was shortened by 1 base and J by 7 bases, with 10 bases between the two germline ends. The germline CDR1 and CDR2 sequences are LNHDA and SQIVND (reference sequence). The CDR3 length is 13 residues. CDR3 sequence: CASSIGGQIEAFF. CDR3 nucleotide sequence: TGTGCCAGTAGTATAGGTGGACAGATTGAAGCTTTCTTT.

The CDR3 here is CASSPPTSGGYEQYF. The CDR3 nucleotides are TGCGCCAGCAGCCCCCCGACTAGCGGGGGCTACGAGCAGTACTTC. The chain uses TRBV4-1 and TRBJ2-7; 12 bases agree with TRBD2. Unmatched junction bases numbered 4, after V lost 4 bases and J lost 3 bases. Germline CDR1 is MGHRA and CDR2 is YSYEKL. This CDR3 contains 15 residues.

The chain links TRBV20-1 to TRBJ1-1, with TRBD1 as a possible D gene (5 bases). Per the germline V gene, CDR1 is DFQATT and CDR2 is SNEGSKA (reference sequence). V was shortened by 3 bases and J by 10 bases, with 27 bases between the two germline ends. The CDR3 runs 16 residues. The DNA for the CDR3 is TGCAGTGCTAGTCCCGCGGGGCAACGGTCCCAGAAAGTAGCTTTCTTT. Amino acids: CSASPAGQRSQKVAFF.

This clone has just a few counts. V usage is TRBV12-3 or TRBV12-4 and J usage is TRBJ2-1, with 9 bases lining up with TRBD2. After removal of 4 bases from V and 8 bases from J, the junction contained 0 bases not matched to a gene. CDR3 length equals 12 residues. The CDR3 loop is CASSWTSDEQFF. CDR3 nucleotide sequence: TGTGCCAGCAGTTGGACTAGCGATGAGCAGTTCTTC.

This clone turned up a few times. The rearrangement joins TRBV6-5 to TRBJ1-5, with D tentatively TRBD1 (6 bases). Looked up from germline, CDR1 is MNHEY and CDR2 is SVGAGI. This CDR3 is 13 amino acids long. V was shortened by 8 bases and J by 3 bases, with 11 bases between the two germline ends. The CDR3 here is CASRGGVNQPQHF. The CDR3 coding sequence is TGTGCCAGCCGAGGGGGAGTCAATCAGCCCCAGCATTTT.

CDR3 coding DNA: TGTGCCAGCAGCTTCCAGGGAGGATTAGGTGAAAAACTGTTTTTT. Encoded protein: CASSFQGGLGEKLFF. The rearrangement joins TRBV7-9 to TRBJ1-4, with a tentative D call TRBD1 (5 bases). The CDR3 has 15 residues. The V end was cut by 3 bases, the J end by 7 bases, with 15 bases between. Germline assignment: CDR1 SEHNR and CDR2 FQNEAQ (reference sequence).

The genes are TRBV13 and TRBJ1-4; D is uncertain. The CDR3 is made up of 13 amino acids. Trimming shortened V by 5 bases and J by 4 bases, and 8 bases separated the two germline ends. From germline, CDR1 is PRHDT and CDR2 FYEKMQ (reference sequence). The CDR3 DNA sequence: TGTGCCAGCAGCCTGGGAGTTAATGAAAAACTGTTTTTT. Amino acid sequence: CASSLGVNEKLFF.

The CDR3 here is CATSRDRSGLPYEQYPV. CDR3 DNA: TGTGCCACCAGCAGAGATAGGAGCGGCCTCCCCTACGAGCAGTACCCCGTC. The chain employs TRBV15 and TRBJ2-7, with D possibly TRBD2 on 5 matching bases. Germline loops: CDR1 LNHNV, CDR2 YYDKDF (reference sequence). This CDR3 region has 17 residues.

CDR3 coding DNA: TGTGCTAGTGGTTTGGTAAGGGGGCCTGCGGCTGGGGCCAACGTCCTGACTTTC. Its translation: CASGLVRGPAAGANVLTF. The chain has TRBV12-5 and TRBJ2-6; 7 nucleotides agree with TRBD1. Germline trimming cut 0 bases from V and 2 bases from J; bases unmatched to any gene: 7. Germline CDR1 and CDR2: LGHNT and FRNRAP. This CDR3 has 18 residues.